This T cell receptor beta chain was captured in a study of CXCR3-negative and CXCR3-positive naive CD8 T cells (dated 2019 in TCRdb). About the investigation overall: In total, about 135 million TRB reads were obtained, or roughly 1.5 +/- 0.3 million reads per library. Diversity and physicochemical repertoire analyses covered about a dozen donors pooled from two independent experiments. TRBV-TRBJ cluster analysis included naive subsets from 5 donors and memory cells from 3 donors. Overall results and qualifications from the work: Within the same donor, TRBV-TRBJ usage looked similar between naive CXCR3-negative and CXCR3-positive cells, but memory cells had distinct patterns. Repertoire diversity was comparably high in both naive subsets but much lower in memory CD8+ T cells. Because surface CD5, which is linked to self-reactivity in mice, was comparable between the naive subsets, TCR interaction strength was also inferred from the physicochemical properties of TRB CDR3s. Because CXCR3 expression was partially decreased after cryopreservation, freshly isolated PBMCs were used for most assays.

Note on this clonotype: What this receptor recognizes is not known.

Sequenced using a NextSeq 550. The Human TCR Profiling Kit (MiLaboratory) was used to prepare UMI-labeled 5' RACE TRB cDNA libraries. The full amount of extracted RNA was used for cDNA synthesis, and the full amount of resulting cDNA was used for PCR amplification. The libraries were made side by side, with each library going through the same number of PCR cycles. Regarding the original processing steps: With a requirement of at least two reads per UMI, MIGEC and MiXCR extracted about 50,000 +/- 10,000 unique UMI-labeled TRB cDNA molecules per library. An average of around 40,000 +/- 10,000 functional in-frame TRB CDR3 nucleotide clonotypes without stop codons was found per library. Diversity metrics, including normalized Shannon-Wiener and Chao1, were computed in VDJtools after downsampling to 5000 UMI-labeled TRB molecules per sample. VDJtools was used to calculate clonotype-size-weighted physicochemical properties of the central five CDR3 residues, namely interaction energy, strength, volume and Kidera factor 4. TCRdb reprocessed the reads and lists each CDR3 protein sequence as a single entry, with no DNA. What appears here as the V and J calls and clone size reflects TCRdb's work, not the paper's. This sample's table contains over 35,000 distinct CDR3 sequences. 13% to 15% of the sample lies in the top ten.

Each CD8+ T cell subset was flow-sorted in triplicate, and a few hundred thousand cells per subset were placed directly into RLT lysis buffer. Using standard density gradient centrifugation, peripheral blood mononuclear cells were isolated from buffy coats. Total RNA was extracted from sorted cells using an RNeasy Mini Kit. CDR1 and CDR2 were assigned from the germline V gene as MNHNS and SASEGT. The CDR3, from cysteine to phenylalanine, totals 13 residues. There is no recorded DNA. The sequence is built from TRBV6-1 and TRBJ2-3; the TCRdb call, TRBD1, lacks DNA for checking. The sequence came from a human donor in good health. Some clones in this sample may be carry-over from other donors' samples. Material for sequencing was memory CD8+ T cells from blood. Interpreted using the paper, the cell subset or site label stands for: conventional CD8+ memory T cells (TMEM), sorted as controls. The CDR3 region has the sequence CASRPGEAGTQYF.